Each of the 15 T cell receptor beta chains below was sequenced from the same sample in a study of beta chain features in type 1 diabetes. Every isolated RNA sample was fully reverse transcribed, so sequencing captured expressed TCRB transcripts. The data were produced by immunoSEQ multiplex PCR, yet TCRdb's version contains in-frame clones alone and is incomplete. The sample includes 150,000 or so clones, 9.7% seen only once; the top ten take less than 0.85%. The specimen was central memory CD4+ T cells from blood. All receptors come from a woman in her thirties or forties in good health.

The V call is TRBV18, the J call TRBJ1-6; no reliable D call. Germline lookup yields CDR1 KGHSH and CDR2 LQKENI. The CDR3 consists of 16 residues. The ends were cut back, 3 bases at V and 13 bases at J, with 22 bases in the middle. Here the CDR3 reads CASSPDSGNPRSPLHF. CDR3 nucleotides: TGTGCCAGCTCACCCGACTCGGGAAACCCTCGGTCGCCCCTCCACTTT.

The gene calls are TRBV7-2 and TRBJ2-7; perhaps TRBD2 as D (5 bases). The CDR3 covers 14 residues. The V end was cut by 2 bases, the J end by 5 bases, with 13 bases between. The V gene's germline CDR1 is SGHTA and CDR2 FQGNSA. As DNA, the CDR3 is TGTGCCAGCAGCTTAAACGGCGGGCCCCACGAGCAGTACTTC. Amino acids: CASSLNGGPHEQYF.

In this sample, this clone turned up a few times. This chain connects TRBV9 to TRBJ2-2; no firm D call. The CDR3 covers 14 residues. Germline CDR1 reads SGDLS; CDR2 reads YYNGEE. V lost 4 bases, J lost 1 base, and 8 bases lay in between. CDR3 bases: TGTGCCAGCAGCTCAACCGGGAACACCGGGGAGCTGTTTTTT. As protein: CASSSTGNTGELFF.

For the CDR3, the DNA is TGTGCCAGCAGCTCGAGGACAGCCACAGATACGCAGTATTTT. Translating gives CASSSRTATDTQYF. The chain links TRBV5-6 to TRBJ2-3; perhaps TRBD1 as D (6 bases). This CDR3 is built from 14 residues. V shed 3 bases and J shed 2 bases, with 10 bases lying between them. CDR1 is SGHDT and CDR2 is YYEEEE in the germline V gene.

The rearrangement uses TRBV19 and TRBJ1-1; TRBD1 matches at 7 bases. The CDR3 has 15 residues. J gave up 0 bases and V 4 bases, and 5 bases lay outside the gene matches. Germline V CDR1 and CDR2: LNHDA, SQIVND (reference sequence). In DNA, the CDR3 is TGTGCCAGTAGTAGGGACAGACTAATGAACACTGAAGCTTTCTTT. Its protein is CASSRDRLMNTEAFF.

This clone was detected a few times. The sample holds other DNA sequences that translate to the same CDR3. J is TRBJ2-3 and V is TRBV4-2, with TRBD2 matching over 10 bases. Trimming at V came to 0 bases and at J to 3 bases, leaving 3 bases not matched to a gene. From germline, CDR1 is LGHNA and CDR2 YNFKEQ. The CDR3 length is 16 residues. The CDR3 region is CASSQDLAGGTDTQYF. CDR3 DNA sequence: TGTGCCAGCAGCCAAGACTTAGCGGGGGGAACAGATACGCAGTATTTT.

This clone was picked up a small number of times. This chain joins TRBV11-2 and TRBJ2-5; possible D gene TRBD2, 6 bases. The CDR3 extends over 13 amino acids. Germline V gene lookup returns CDR1 SGHAT and CDR2 FQNNGV. With 5 bases removed from V and 7 bases from J, the gap between germline ends came to 14 bases. CDR3 coding DNA: TGTGCCAGCAGCGCCGGACGGGAGTGGACCCAGTACTTC. It encodes CASSAGREWTQYF.

This clone was picked up a small number of times. V is TRBV13 and J is TRBJ2-7; 8 nucleotides match TRBD1. Trimming took 4 bases from V and 0 from J; bases not matched to a gene: 2. CDR1 and CDR2 (germline): PRHDT, FYEKMQ (reference sequence). The CDR3 is 14 residues long. The CDR3 region has the DNA TGTGCCAGCAGCTCCACAGGGGGCTCCTACGAGCAGTACTTC. Translating it yields CASSSTGGSYEQYF.

V is TRBV18 and J is TRBJ2-7; 11 bases fit TRBD1. Trimming took 6 bases from V and 3 from J; bases not matched to a gene: 7. The CDR3 is 15 amino acids. From germline, CDR1 is KGHSH and CDR2 LQKENI. The CDR3 loop reads CASSLEGTGGYEQYF. CDR3 in DNA: TGTGCCAGCTCCCTAGAAGGGACAGGGGGCTACGAGCAGTACTTC.

This rearrangement joins TRBV29-1 to TRBJ2-7; 9 nucleotides align to TRBD1. Losses at the gene ends were 1 base for V and 2 bases for J; bases not matched to a gene: 6. CDR1 SQVTM and CDR2 ANQGSEA come from the germline V gene. The CDR3 loop spans 15 amino acids. CDR3 sequence: CSVEGTNRGPYEQYF. CDR3 coding DNA: TGCAGCGTTGAAGGAACCAACAGGGGGCCCTACGAGCAGTACTTC.

This clone was detected only a few times. The V call is TRBV29-1, the J call TRBJ2-7, with 7 bases identical to TRBD2. The germline CDR1 and CDR2 sequences are SQVTM and ANQGSEA. The junction had 18 bases not matched to a gene; V was cut back by 4 bases and J by 9 bases. This CDR3 contains 15 residues. The CDR3 DNA is TGCAGCGTTGGGCAGACTAGTTTGACGAGCGGGGTGCAGTACTTC. Its protein is CSVGQTSLTSGVQYF.

This clone has only a few counts. This chain joins TRBV10-2 and TRBJ2-2; possibly TRBD2 for D (7 bases). V dropped 3 bases and J dropped 4 bases, with 12 bases sitting between them. The CDR3 covers 15 residues. The V gene's germline CDR1 is WSHSY and CDR2 SAAADI. CDR3 residues: CASSDRGAGTGELFF. CDR3 sequence (DNA): TGCGCCAGCAGTGATCGGGGGGCGGGCACCGGGGAGCTGTTTTTT.

The genes are TRBV2 and TRBJ1-6; no clear D. V dropped 8 bases and J dropped 10 bases, with 18 bases sitting between them. CDR1 and CDR2 from the germline V gene are SNHLY and FYNNEI. The length of the CDR3 is 14 residues. For the CDR3, the DNA is TGTGCCAGCCAACCGGGAAATGCAAGGTCACCCCTCCACTTT. The encoded protein is CASQPGNARSPLHF.

The chain couples TRBV14 to TRBJ2-5; 9 bases agree with TRBD1. This CDR3 has 16 amino acids. The germline V gene has CDR1 SGHDN and CDR2 FVKESK. The J segment lost 5 bases and the V segment lost 3 bases, leaving 10 bases of the junction unmatched. This CDR3 is CASSQRTGAQGETQYF. For the CDR3, the DNA is TGTGCCAGCAGCCAGAGGACAGGGGCTCAGGGGGAGACCCAGTACTTC.

V usage is TRBV19 and J usage is TRBJ2-5; the D gene is possibly TRBD1 (7 bases). The CDR3 contains 15 residues. V lost 6 bases and J 2 bases, leaving 16 bases between the germline ends. Germline CDR1 and CDR2: LNHDA and SQIVND (reference sequence). The CDR3 here is CASRAGGGVQETQYF. The CDR3 coding sequence is TGTGCCAGTAGGGCAGGGGGAGGTGTACAAGAGACCCAGTACTTC.